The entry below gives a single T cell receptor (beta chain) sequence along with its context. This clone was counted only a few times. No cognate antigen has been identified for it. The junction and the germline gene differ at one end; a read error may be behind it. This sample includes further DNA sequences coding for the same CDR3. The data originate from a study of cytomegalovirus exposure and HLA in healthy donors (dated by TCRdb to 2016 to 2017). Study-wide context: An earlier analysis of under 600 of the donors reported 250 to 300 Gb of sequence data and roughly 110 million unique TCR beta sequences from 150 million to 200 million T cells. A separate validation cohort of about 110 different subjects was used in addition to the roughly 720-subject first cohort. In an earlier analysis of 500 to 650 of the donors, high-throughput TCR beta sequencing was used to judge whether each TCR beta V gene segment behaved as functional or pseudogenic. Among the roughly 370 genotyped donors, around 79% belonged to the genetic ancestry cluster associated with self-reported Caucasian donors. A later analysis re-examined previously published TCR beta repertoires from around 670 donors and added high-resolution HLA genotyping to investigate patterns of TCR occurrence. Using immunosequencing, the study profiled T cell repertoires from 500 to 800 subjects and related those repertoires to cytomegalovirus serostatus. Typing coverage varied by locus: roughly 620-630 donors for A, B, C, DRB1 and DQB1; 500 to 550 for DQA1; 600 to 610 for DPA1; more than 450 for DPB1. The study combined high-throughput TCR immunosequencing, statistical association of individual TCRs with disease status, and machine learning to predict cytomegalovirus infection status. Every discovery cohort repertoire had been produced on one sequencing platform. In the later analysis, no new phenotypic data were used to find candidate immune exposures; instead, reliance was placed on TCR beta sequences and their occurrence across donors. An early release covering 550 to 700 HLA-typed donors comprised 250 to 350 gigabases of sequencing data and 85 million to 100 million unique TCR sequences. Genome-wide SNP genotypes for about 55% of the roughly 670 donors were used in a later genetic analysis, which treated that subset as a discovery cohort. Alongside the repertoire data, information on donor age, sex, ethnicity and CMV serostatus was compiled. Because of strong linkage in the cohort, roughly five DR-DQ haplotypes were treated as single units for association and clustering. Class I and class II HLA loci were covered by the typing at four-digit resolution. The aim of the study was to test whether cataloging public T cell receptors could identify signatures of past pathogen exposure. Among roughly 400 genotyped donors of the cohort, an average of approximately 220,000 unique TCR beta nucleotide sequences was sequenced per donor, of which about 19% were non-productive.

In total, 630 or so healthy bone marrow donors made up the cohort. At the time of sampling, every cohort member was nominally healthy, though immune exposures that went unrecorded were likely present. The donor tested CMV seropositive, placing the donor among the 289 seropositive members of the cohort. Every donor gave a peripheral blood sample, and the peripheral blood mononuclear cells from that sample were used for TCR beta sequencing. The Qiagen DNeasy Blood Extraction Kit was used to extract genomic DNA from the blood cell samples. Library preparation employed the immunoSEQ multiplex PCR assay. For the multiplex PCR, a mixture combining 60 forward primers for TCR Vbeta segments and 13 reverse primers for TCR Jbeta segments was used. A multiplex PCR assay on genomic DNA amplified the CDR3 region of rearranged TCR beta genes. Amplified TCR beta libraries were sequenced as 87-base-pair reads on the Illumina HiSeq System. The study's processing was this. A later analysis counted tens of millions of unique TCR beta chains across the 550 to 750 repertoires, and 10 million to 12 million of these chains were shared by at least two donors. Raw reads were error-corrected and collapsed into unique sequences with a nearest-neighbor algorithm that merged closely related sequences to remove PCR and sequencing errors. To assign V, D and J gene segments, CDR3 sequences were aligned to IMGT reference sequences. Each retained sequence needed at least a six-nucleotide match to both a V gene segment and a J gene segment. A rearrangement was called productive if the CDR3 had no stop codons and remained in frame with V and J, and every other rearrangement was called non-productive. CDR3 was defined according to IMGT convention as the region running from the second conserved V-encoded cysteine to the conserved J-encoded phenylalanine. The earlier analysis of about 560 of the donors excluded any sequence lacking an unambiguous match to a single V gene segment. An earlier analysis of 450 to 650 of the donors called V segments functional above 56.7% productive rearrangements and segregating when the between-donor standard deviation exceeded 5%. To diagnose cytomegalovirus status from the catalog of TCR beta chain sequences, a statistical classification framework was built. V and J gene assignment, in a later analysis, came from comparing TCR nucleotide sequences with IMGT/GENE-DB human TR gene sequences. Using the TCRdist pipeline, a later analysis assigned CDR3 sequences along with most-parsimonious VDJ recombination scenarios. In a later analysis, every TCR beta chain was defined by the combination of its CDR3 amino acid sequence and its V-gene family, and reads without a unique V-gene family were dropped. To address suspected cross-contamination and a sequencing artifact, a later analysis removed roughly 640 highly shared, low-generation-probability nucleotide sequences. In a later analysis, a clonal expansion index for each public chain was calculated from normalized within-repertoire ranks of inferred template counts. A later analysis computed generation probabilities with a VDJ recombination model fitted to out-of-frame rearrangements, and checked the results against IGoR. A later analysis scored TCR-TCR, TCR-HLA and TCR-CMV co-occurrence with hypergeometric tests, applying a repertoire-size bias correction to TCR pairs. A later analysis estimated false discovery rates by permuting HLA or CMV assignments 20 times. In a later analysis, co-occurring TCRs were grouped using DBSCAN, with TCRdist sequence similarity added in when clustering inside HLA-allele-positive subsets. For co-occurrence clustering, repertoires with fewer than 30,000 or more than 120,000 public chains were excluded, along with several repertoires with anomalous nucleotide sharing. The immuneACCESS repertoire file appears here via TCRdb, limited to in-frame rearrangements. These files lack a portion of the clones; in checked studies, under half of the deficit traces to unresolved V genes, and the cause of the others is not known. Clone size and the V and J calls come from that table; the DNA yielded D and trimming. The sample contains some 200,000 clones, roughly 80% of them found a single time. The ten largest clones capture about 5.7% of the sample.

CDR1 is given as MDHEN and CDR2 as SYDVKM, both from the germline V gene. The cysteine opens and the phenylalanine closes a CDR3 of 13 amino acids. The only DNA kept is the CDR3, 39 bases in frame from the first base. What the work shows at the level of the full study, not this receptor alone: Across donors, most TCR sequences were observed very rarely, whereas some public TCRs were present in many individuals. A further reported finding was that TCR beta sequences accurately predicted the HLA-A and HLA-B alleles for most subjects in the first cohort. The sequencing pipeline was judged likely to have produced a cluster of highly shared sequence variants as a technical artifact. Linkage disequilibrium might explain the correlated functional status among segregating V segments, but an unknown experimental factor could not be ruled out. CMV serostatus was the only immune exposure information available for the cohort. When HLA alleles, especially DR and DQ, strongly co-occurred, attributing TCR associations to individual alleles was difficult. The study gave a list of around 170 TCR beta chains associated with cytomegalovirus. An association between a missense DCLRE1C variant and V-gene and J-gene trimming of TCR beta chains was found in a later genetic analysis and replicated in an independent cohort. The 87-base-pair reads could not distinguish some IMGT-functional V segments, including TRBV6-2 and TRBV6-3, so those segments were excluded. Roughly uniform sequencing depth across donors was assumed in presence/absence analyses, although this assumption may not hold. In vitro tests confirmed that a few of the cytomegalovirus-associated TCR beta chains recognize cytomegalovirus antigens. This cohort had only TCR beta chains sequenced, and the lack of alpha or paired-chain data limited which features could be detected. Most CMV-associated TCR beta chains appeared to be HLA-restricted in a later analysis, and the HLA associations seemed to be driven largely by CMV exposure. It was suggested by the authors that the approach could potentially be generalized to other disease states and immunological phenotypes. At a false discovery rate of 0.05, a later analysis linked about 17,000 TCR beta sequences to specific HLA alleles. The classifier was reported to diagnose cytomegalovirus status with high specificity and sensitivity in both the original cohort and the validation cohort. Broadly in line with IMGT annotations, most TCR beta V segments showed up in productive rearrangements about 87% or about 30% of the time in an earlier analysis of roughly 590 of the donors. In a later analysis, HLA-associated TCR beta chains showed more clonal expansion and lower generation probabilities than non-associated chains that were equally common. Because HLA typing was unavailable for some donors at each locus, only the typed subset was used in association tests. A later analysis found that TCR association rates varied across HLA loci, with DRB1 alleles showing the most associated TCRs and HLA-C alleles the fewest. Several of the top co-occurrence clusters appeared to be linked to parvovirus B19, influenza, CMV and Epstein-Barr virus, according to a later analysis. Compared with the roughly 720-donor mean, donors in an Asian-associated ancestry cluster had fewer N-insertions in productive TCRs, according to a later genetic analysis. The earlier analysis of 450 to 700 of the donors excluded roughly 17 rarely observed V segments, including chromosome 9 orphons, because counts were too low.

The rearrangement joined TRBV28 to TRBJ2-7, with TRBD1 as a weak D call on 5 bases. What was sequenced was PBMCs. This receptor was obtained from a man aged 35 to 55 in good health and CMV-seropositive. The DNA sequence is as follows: TGCGCCAGCAGCCTGACAGTCTCCTACGAGCAGTACTTC. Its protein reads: CASSLTVSYEQYF.